The 6 T cell receptor beta chains presented below share a single source sample, sequenced in a study of breast tumors, draining lymph nodes, adjacent tissues. Each CDR3 protein gets one entry after TCRdb re-called the multiplex PCR reads with MiXCR. The sample has roughly 80,000 distinct CDR3 sequences; approximately 19% are singletons. The lymph nodes were axillary draining lymph nodes from breast cancer patients. Input material: axillary lymph node tissue. The receptors come from a female donor with breast cancer. Some clones in this sample may be carry-over from other donors' samples.

For this clonotype: At one of its ends the junction is not consistent with the germline gene, which may arise from a read error. This rearrangement joins TRBV3-1 to TRBJ2-3; possibly TRBD2 for D (6 bases). Germline CDR1 reads LGHDT; CDR2 reads YNNKEL (reference sequence). The CDR3 is made up of 15 amino acids. CDR3 DNA: TGTACCAGCAGCCTACGACTAGTCTTCACAGATACGCAGTATTTT. It translates to CTSSLRLVFTDTQYF.

This clonotype showed up many times. J is TRBJ2-1 and V is TRBV12-3 or TRBV12-4, with D perhaps matching TRBD2 (6 bases). V dropped 6 bases and J dropped 5 bases, with 20 bases sitting between them. The CDR3 runs 16 residues. Written as DNA, the CDR3 is TGTGCCAGCAGGTCCTTGGGGGGAGGAAAGCACAATGAGCAGTTCTTC. Its translation is CASRSLGGGKHNEQFF.

The gene calls are TRBV28 and TRBJ2-7; D is possibly TRBD1 (5 bases). The CDR3 has 12 residues. The V end lost 5 bases, the J end lost 3 bases, and 8 bases lay between the germline ends. The V gene's germline CDR1 is MDHEN and CDR2 SYDVKM. The CDR3 here is CASSQGLYEQYF. CDR3 DNA sequence: TGTGCCAGCAGTCAGGGCCTCTACGAGCAGTACTTC. Full variable domain (remainder filled in from reference TRBV28 and TRBJ2-7): DVKVTQSSRYLVKRTGEKVFLECVQDMDHENMFWYRQDPGLGLRLIYFSYDVKMKEKGDIPEGYSVSREKKERFSLILESASTNQTSMYLCASSQGLYEQYFGPGTRLTVT.

This clonotype has at least ten counts. The chain couples TRBV20-1 to TRBJ2-3, with D possibly being TRBD1 or TRBD2 (5 bases each). Germline CDR1 DFQATT, CDR2 SNEGSKA (reference sequence). This CDR3 comprises 17 residues. The ends were cut back, 0 bases at V and 4 bases at J, with 20 bases in the middle. The chain's CDR3 is CSAREGVPLHRADTQYF. The DNA for the CDR3 is TGCAGTGCTAGAGAGGGGGTACCTTTGCATCGTGCAGATACGCAGTATTTT.

This clonotype came up many times. The chain combines TRBV10-3 with TRBJ2-2; a possible D gene is TRBD1 (5 bases). Looked up from germline, CDR1 is ENHRY and CDR2 is SYGVKD. Between the trimmed V and J ends, which lost 2 bases and 7 bases, there was a span of 8 bases. The CDR3 totals 13 residues. The CDR3 nucleotides read TGTGCCATCAGTGAGGGGGCAGGCGGGGAGCTGTTTTTT. Translating it yields CAISEGAGGELFF.

This clonotype occurred many times. The chain carries TRBV5-1 and TRBJ2-1; a possible D gene is TRBD1 (5 bases). V was clipped by 1 base and J by 4 bases, with 21 bases between them. The CDR3 spans 18 residues. Germline CDR1 is SGHRS and CDR2 is YFSETQ. The CDR3 DNA follows: TGCGCCAGCAGCTTGCAGCCCAGCAGACAGTATACATACAATGAGCAGTTCTTC. Translation gives CASSLQPSRQYTYNEQFF.